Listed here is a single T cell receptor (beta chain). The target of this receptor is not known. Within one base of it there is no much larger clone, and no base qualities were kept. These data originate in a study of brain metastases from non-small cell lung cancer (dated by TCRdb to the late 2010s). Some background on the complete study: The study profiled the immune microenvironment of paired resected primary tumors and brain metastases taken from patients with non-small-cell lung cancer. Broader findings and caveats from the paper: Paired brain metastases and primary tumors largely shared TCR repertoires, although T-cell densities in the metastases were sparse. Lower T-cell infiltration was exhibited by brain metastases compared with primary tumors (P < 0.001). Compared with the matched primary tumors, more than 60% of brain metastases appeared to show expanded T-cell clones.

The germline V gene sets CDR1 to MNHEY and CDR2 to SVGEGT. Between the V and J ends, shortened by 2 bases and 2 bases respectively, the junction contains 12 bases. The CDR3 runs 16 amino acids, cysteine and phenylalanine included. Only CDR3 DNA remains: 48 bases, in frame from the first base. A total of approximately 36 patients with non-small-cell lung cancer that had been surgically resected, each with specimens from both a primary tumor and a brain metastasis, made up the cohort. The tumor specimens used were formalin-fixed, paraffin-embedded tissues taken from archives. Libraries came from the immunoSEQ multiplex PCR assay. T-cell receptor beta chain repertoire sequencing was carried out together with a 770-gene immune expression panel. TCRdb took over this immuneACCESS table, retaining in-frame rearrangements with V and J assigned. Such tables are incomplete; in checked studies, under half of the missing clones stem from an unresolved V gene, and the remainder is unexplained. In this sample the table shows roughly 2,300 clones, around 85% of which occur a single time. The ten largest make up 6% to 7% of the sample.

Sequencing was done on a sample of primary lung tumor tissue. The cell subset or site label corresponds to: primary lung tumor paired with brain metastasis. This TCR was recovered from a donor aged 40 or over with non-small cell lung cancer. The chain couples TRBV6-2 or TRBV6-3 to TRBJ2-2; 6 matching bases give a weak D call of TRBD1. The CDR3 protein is CASSYPSRGNTGELFF. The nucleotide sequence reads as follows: TGTGCCAGCAGTTACCCCTCCAGGGGTAACACCGGGGAGCTGTTTTTT.